These 28 T cell receptor beta chains were sequenced from one sample in a study of tumor and adjacent non-tumor tissue in lung cancer. TCRbeta libraries were built with three rounds of nested PCR, modified from ARM-PCR. MiXCR, applied by TCRdb to the multiplex PCR reads, yields one record per CDR3 protein. The sample yields under 150,000 distinct CDR3 sequences, 60% to 70% seen once. This sample's RNA came from whole unsorted tissue. Sequenced input: lung tumor tissue. The receptors here all came from a man between 25 and 39 years old with non-small cell lung cancer.

As to this clonotype: Since a much larger clone is just one base distant, this may be a read error. V gene TRBV20-1 combines with J gene TRBJ2-7; TRBD1 is a possible D gene (7 bases). The CDR3 spans 12 residues. Germline V gives CDR1 DFQATT, CDR2 SNEGSKA (reference sequence). CDR3 sequence (DNA): TGCAATGCTAGGCGGTCAGGGGGGGAGCAGTACTTC. It specifies CNARRSGGEQYF.

Details on this clonotype: The junction departs from germline at one end; a sequencing error may be responsible. The chain links TRBV29-1 to TRBJ2-1; TRBD2 is a possible D gene (6 bases). From germline, CDR1 is SQVTM and CDR2 ANQGSEA. CDR3 length: 15 amino acids. CDR3 in amino acids: CGVEEVQRRGNEQFF. The CDR3 bases are TGCGGCGTTGAAGAGGTCCAGCGGAGGGGCAATGAGCAGTTCTTC.

The table lists this clonotype with a count of one. Mismatch with germline at one junction end may stem from a read error. This chain links TRBV5-5 with TRBJ2-1; a possible D gene is TRBD2 (6 bases). The germline gives CDR1 SGHKS, CDR2 YYEKEE (reference sequence). The CDR3 sequence is 16 residues long. Written as DNA, the CDR3 is TGTGCCAGCAGCTTGGTGGGCGGGGCGGCGTACATTGAGCAGTTCTTC. Its translation is CASSLVGGAAYIEQFF.

Note on this clonotype: One junction end disagrees with the germline gene, perhaps due to a read error. The chain uses TRBV20-1 and TRBJ2-7, with 8 bases that match TRBD2. This CDR3 spans 14 amino acids. Looked up from germline, CDR1 is DFQATT and CDR2 is SNEGSKA (reference sequence). This CDR3 is CSTIRGGPYYEQYF. The CDR3 nucleotides read TGCAGTACAATACGGGGGGGACCGTACTACGAACAGTACTTC.

As regards this clonotype: A much larger clonotype is one base distant, so this may be a read error. The chain couples TRBV6-5 to TRBJ1-1; D call uncertain. CDR1 is MNHEY, CDR2 SVGAGI, per germline. CDR3 length equals 15 residues. CDR3 in amino acids: CASSPADVLNTEVFF. The CDR3 DNA reads as TGTGCCAGCAGTCCCGCGGACGTACTGAACACTGAAGTTTTCTTT.

J is TRBJ2-1 and V is TRBV11-2; D may be TRBD2 (5 bases). The V end was cut by 9 bases, the J end by 1 base, with 22 bases between. Germline CDR1 is SGHAT and CDR2 is FQNNGV. This CDR3 comprises 17 residues. The CDR3 DNA is TGTGCCAGAAGTCCCCCTAGAGGGAGAAGATCCTACAATGAGCAGTTCTTC. It yields the protein CARSPPRGRRSYNEQFF.

The chain is built from TRBV19 and TRBJ1-5; D is possibly TRBD1 (5 bases). Germline loops: CDR1 LNHDA, CDR2 SQIVND (reference sequence). Trimming pared 8 bases from V and 4 bases from J, leaving 18 bases between. The CDR3 runs to 15 residues. As DNA, the CDR3 is TGTGCCAGTCACTTAAACCGGGGACTAAATCAGCCCCAGCATTTT. It translates to CASHLNRGLNQPQHF.

The rearrangement links TRBV7-9 to TRBJ2-5; either TRBD1 or TRBD2 may supply D (6 bases each). The V end lost 5 bases, the J end lost 1 base, and 14 bases lay between the germline ends. The length of the CDR3 is 15 residues. Germline V gene data show CDR1 as SEHNR and CDR2 as FQNEAQ (reference sequence). CDR3 coding DNA: TGTGCCAGCAGCCCCCTTGGGGGGCCCCAAGAGACCCAGTACTTC. This gives the protein CASSPLGGPQETQYF.

There are many counts of this clonotype. J is TRBJ2-7 and V is TRBV6-2 or TRBV6-3; tentatively, D is TRBD2 (5 bases). V lost 5 bases, J lost 2 bases, and 10 bases lay in between. CDR1 is MNHEY, CDR2 SVGEGT, per germline. The CDR3 spans 13 residues. The CDR3: CASSPTGAYEQYF. CDR3 nucleotide sequence: TGTGCCAGCAGTCCTACCGGGGCCTACGAGCAGTACTTC.

Ten or more counts support this clonotype. The genes are TRBV6-2 or TRBV6-3 and TRBJ2-3; 7 bases agree with TRBD1. Looked up from germline, CDR1 is MNHEY and CDR2 is SVGEGT. Losses at the gene ends were 3 bases for V and 6 bases for J; bases not matched to a gene: 9. The CDR3 has 15 amino acids. The chain's CDR3 is CASSYEGAALDTQYF. In nucleotides, the CDR3 is TGTGCCAGCAGTTATGAGGGGGCGGCTTTGGATACGCAGTATTTT.

In regard to this clonotype: The CDR3 carries no conserved terminal phenylalanine or tryptophan, so it likely arises from a read error. Here the CDR3 DNA reads TGTGCCACCAGTGATGGCCGAGGGAGCTCCTACAATGAGCAGTTCTCT. Translated: CATSDGRGSSYNEQFS. This chain joins TRBV24-1 and TRBJ2-1, with D tentatively TRBD2 (5 bases). The CDR3 totals 16 residues. CDR1 and CDR2 from the germline V gene are KGHDR and SFDVKD. V dropped 3 bases and J dropped 0 bases, with 11 bases sitting between them.

The rearrangement joins TRBV6-1 to TRBJ1-1; D is possibly TRBD1 (5 bases). V lost 7 bases, J lost 6 bases, and 21 bases lay in between. The CDR3 spans 15 residues. The V gene's germline CDR1 is MNHNS and CDR2 SASEGT. The CDR3, as DNA: TGTGCCAGCAACTCAGGGAGGGCTTCAGAAGCTGAAGCTTTCTTT. It is translated as CASNSGRASEAEAFF.

As regards this clonotype: Since the CDR3 does not end with the conserved phenylalanine or tryptophan, this likely comes from a read error. This chain uses TRBV14 with TRBJ1-1; D unclear. CDR3 length equals 13 residues. Germline V CDR1 and CDR2: SGHDN, FVKESK. The CDR3 bases are TGTGCCAGCAGCCAGGCTATGAACACTGATGCTTTCATT. Its protein is CASSQAMNTDAFI.

The chain is built from TRBV5-4 and TRBJ1-4; 8 nucleotides match TRBD1. J gave up 12 bases and V 4 bases, and 11 bases lay outside the gene matches. Germline lookup yields CDR1 SGHNT and CDR2 YYREEE (reference sequence). The CDR3 contains 14 residues. For the CDR3, the DNA is TGTGCCAGCAGCCGGACAGGGCGAGGAGAAGAACTGTTTTTT. Protein: CASSRTGRGEELFF.

About this clonotype itself: A much bigger clone sits one base away, suggesting this may be a read error. The J gene is TRBJ2-5, the V gene TRBV4-3, with 7 bases fitting TRBD1. The CDR3 loop spans 15 amino acids. The ends lost 4 bases at V and 5 bases at J; junction bases unmatched: 10. The germline gives CDR1 LGHNA, CDR2 YSLEER. Here the CDR3 DNA reads TGCGCCAGCAGCCCCTTCCGAGCACAGGGGGAGACCCAGTACTTC. Protein: CASSPFRAQGETQYF.

As regards this clonotype: A junction end diverges from the germline sequence, so it may reflect a read error. CDR3 DNA sequence: TGCGCCAACAGTGAAGTAGAATGGGACACTGAAGCTTTCTTT. Translation: CANSEVEWDTEAFF. The rearrangement links TRBV6-1 to TRBJ1-1; D call uncertain. The CDR3 spans 14 residues. Germline loops: CDR1 MNHNS, CDR2 SASEGT.

This clonotype was detected ten times or more. The gene calls are TRBV6-1 and TRBJ2-3, with D tentatively TRBD2 (5 bases). Germline-derived CDR1 and CDR2 are MNHNS and SASEGT. CDR3 length equals 13 residues. V was cut by 7 bases and J by 2 bases, with 10 bases left in between. This CDR3 is CASTDGNTDTQYF. CDR3 nucleotide sequence: TGTGCCAGCACGGACGGGAACACAGATACGCAGTATTTT.

This rearrangement joins TRBV4-1 to TRBJ2-7; D is undetermined. The CDR3 spans 15 residues. Trimming pared 1 base from V and 3 bases from J, leaving 13 bases between. The germline V gene encodes CDR1 MGHRA and CDR2 YSYEKL. In DNA form, the CDR3 reads TGCGCCAGCAGCCAAGGTCCTAACCCCAACTACGAGCAGTACTTC. Translated, it gives CASSQGPNPNYEQYF.

The rearrangement joins TRBV5-4 to TRBJ2-7, with D possibly being TRBD2 (6 bases). V was pared by 10 bases and J by 2 bases, with 28 bases between. The CDR3 length is 17 residues. The germline CDR1 and CDR2 sequences are SGHNT and YYREEE (reference sequence). DNA of the CDR3: TGTGCCGGTTCCGCGGGGTACTATCGACGCCCACCCTACGAGCAGTACTTC. It is translated as CAGSAGYYRRPPYEQYF.

Concerning this clonotype: An end of the junction differs from the germline gene, which may be a read error. The chain links TRBV29-1 to TRBJ2-1, with 13 positions matching TRBD2. This CDR3 region has 18 residues. CDR1 is SQVTM, CDR2 ANQGSEA, per germline. CDR3 amino acids: CSAQFRTSGSAAYNEQFF. The CDR3 nucleotides read TGCAGCGCACAGTTTAGGACTAGCGGGAGTGCCGCCTACAATGAGCAATTCTTC.

The chain couples TRBV11-3 to TRBJ2-5, with D possibly matching TRBD2 (5 bases). This CDR3 has 15 amino acids. Germline V gene sequence: CDR1 SGHNT, CDR2 YENEEA. V lost 7 bases and J lost 4, with 19 bases in between. CDR3 loop: CASTLTTGMGETQYF. CDR3 in DNA: TGTGCCAGCACCTTGACAACCGGGATGGGAGAGACCCAGTACTTC. Supplemented by reference TRBV11-3 and TRBJ2-5, the full variable domain reads EAGVVQSPRYKIIEKKQPVAFWCNPISGHNTLYWYLQNLGQGPELLIRYENEEAVDDSQLPKDRFSAERLKGVDSTLKIQPAELGDSAVYLCASTLTTGMGETQYFGPGTRLLVL.

This clonotype was observed many times. This chain links TRBV11-3 with TRBJ2-7, with D perhaps given as TRBD1 or TRBD2 (6 bases each). Germline lookup yields CDR1 SGHNT and CDR2 YENEEA. The CDR3 has 13 amino acids. V was clipped by 6 bases and J by 5 bases, with 14 bases between them. The CDR3 DNA sequence: TGTGCCAGCAGATCACAGGGACTCGACGAGCAGTACTTC. Translated: CASRSQGLDEQYF.

Turning to this clonotype: Being one base from a much bigger clone, this may be a read error. The gene calls are TRBV6-2 or TRBV6-3 and TRBJ2-1, with D possibly being TRBD2 (5 bases). Germline CDR1 and CDR2: MNHEY and SVGEGT. This CDR3 is built from 13 residues. V shed 6 bases and J shed 9 bases, with 15 bases lying between them. CDR3 DNA: TGTGCCAGCAGGACTATCGAAGTTGGTGAGCAGTTCTTC. It translates to CASRTIEVGEQFF.

A word on this clonotype: The junction shows a germline mismatch at one end, possibly a read error. The chain carries TRBV11-2 and TRBJ2-1, with TRBD2 matching over 7 bases. The germline gives CDR1 SGHAT, CDR2 FQNNGV. This CDR3 region has 15 residues. This CDR3 reads CDSSLAWSSGNEGFF. The CDR3 DNA is TGTGACAGCAGCTTAGCGTGGTCTAGCGGCAATGAGGGGTTCTTC.

The chain employs TRBV6-2 or TRBV6-3 and TRBJ2-7; the match to TRBD1 covers 7 bases. The CDR3 is 18 residues long. The germline gives CDR1 MNHEY, CDR2 SVGEGT. Germline trimming cut 9 bases from V and 3 bases from J; bases unmatched to any gene: 23. For the CDR3, the DNA is TGTGCCAGGATTTACTCGTATCGACGGGGACAGATGATCTACGAGCAGTACTTC. Protein: CARIYSYRRGQMIYEQYF.

This clonotype occurred many times. The chain has TRBV20-1 and TRBJ2-1, with 10 bases lining up with TRBD2. The CDR3 totals 14 residues. The ends lost 5 bases at V and 4 bases at J; junction bases unmatched: 5. Germline-derived CDR1 and CDR2 are DFQATT and SNEGSKA (reference sequence). CDR3 DNA sequence: TGCAGTGCTGTTACTAGCGGGGCTTACAATGAGCAGTTCTTC. It codes for CSAVTSGAYNEQFF.

As to this clonotype: Given a much more abundant clone one base away, this may be a read error. V usage is TRBV12-3 or TRBV12-4 and J usage is TRBJ2-3; D is perhaps TRBD2 (7 bases). The CDR3 is made up of 14 amino acids. The CDR3 nucleotides read TGTGTCAAACCCCCGCGGGGGCGCACAGATACGCAGTATTTT. As protein: CVKPPRGRTDTQYF.

A remark on this clonotype: With a much larger clone just one base away, this may be a read error. The V gene is TRBV4-1, the J gene TRBJ1-5; D unresolved. The length of the CDR3 is 16 residues. The V gene lost 4 bases and the J gene lost 3 bases, with 16 bases spanning the gap. Per germline, CDR1 MGHRA and CDR2 YSYEKL. The CDR3 loop reads CASSRVRAWDNQPQHF. The DNA of the CDR3 is TGCGCCAGCAGCCGAGTAAGGGCCTGGGACAATCAGCCCCAGCATTTT.